The clone carrying this T cell receptor (beta chain) qualifies as large. Its cognate antigen is unknown. This same CDR3 is encoded by further DNA sequences in the sample. The data belong to a study of metastatic and nonmetastatic thyroid tumors. Overall study findings and caveats: In blood and tumor, TCR beta diversity was reportedly significantly higher in malignant thyroid tumors than in benign nodules.

Authors' data handling: What underpinned the distant-metastasis classifier for papillary thyroid cancer was the set of CDR3 differences across clinicopathological groups. TCRdb called clones again from the PCR reads with MiXCR. It is TCRdb's table, rather than the study itself, that gives the V and J calls and clone size. The sample consists of 18,000 or so clones, roughly a fifth of them appearing once. Each patient went into thyroid surgery without having received any treatment. J gave up 4 bases and V 0 bases, and 6 bases lay outside the gene matches. Germline CDR1 reads GTSNPN; CDR2 reads SVGIG (reference sequence). The CDR3 runs 14 residues.

The V and J genes are TRBV30 and TRBJ2-7, with 7 bases matching TRBD1. This TCR was sampled from a female donor with papillary thyroid cancer or a benign thyroid nodule (not recorded which). Some clones in this sample may be carry-over from other donors' samples. Sequencing was carried out using tumor tissue. The CDR3 DNA reads TGTGCCTGGAGTGTTTCCGGGACAGCTTACGAGCAGTACTTC. It translates to CAWSVSGTAYEQYF.